This T cell receptor (beta chain) was sequenced in a study of blood T cell repertoires in COVID-19. Enrolment of Seattle patients took place during active infection, and they were followed longitudinally. Trimming shortened V by 1 base and J by 0 bases, and 3 bases separated the two germline ends. CDR3 length: 13 amino acids. Germline CDR1 MNHEY, CDR2 SMNVEV (reference sequence). Authors' methods: Amplification with reference gene primers provided the estimates of nucleated cell counts. Only in-frame clones appear in the TCRdb table, and some are missing; sequencing was by immunoSEQ multiplex PCR. That table supplies the V and J calls and clone size; D and trimming were determined from the DNA. The sample contains 250,000 or so clones, around 89% of which appear only once.

The chain joins TRBV27 to TRBJ1-1; D is unclear. Sequenced sample: peripheral blood. The clonotype originates from a man under 40 with COVID-19, enrolled during active disease. CDR3 loop: CASSLYMNTEAFF. CDR3 nucleotide sequence: TGTGCCAGCAGTTTATATATGAACACTGAAGCTTTCTTT.